This T cell receptor beta chain was captured in a study of T cells in Graves' hyperthyroidism and ophthalmopathy. Hyperthyroidism patients were newly diagnosed, had disease duration under 2 months, and were aged 18 to 65 years. Together with thyroid ultrasound, orbital computed tomography, serum thyroxine and TRAb, clinical symptoms were used for diagnoses. This clonotype was counted at least ten times. What it binds is unknown. Regions amplified from RNA transcripts were the TCR beta CDR3 regions. With the HTBI primer set, the TCR CDR3 went through a first round of RT-PCR. TCRdb recomputed calls from the multiplex PCR reads with MiXCR, one row per CDR3 protein. In the table there are more than 300,000 distinct CDR3 sequences, roughly 14% of which are singletons. From germline, CDR1 is LGHDT and CDR2 YNNKEL (reference sequence). V gave up 6 bases and J gave up 8 bases, with 10 bases separating them. The CDR3 has 11 residues.

Study findings and constraints: Onset of ophthalmopathy came a median 6.5 months after the model predicted it.

This clonotype was sampled from a woman aged 30 to 39 with Graves' hyperthyroidism. The V call is TRBV3-1, the J call TRBJ1-1, with a possible D match to TRBD1 (6 bases). Sequencing was done on a sample of blood. CDR3 sequence: CASRGGGEAFF. Written as DNA, the CDR3 is TGTGCCAGCAGGGGAGGGGGGGAAGCTTTCTTT.